This T cell receptor (beta chain) was sequenced for a study of T cells in Graves' hyperthyroidism and ophthalmopathy. The wider study: At the time of initial diagnosis and before any treatment, peripheral blood was collected. Overall study findings and caveats: Expanded thyroid clonotypes (above 0.001) were mostly also found in blood.

In patients aged 18 to 65, hyperthyroidism was newly diagnosed, with duration under 2 months. There are many counts of this clonotype. Its specificity is not known. RNA transcripts gave rise to amplified TCR beta CDR3 regions. The study used the HTBI primer set for a first-round RT-PCR of the TCR CDR3. MiXCR was run by TCRdb on the multiplex PCR reads, yielding one entry per CDR3 protein. Of 95,000 to 100,000 distinct CDR3 sequences in the sample, under 65% were seen once. Germline loops: CDR1 LGHNA, CDR2 YNFKEQ. CDR3 size: 14 residues. V lost 0 bases and J lost 6, with 9 bases in between. The V and J genes are TRBV4-2 and TRBJ1-5, with a tentative D call TRBD1 (5 bases). The receptor's source is a woman aged 40 to 49 with Graves' hyperthyroidism. What was sequenced was blood. This CDR3 reads CASSQELGAQPQHF. CDR3 coding DNA: TGTGCCAGCAGCCAAGAGCTAGGGGCTCAGCCCCAGCATTTT.